The 31 T cell receptor beta chains listed next were all sequenced from one sample in a study of T cell changes during pregnancy in multiple sclerosis. Profiled with immunoSEQ multiplex PCR; TCRdb holds only in-frame clones, not every one. The sample has 65,000 to 95,000 clones, roughly 94% seen once. This specimen was peripheral blood, taken in the second trimester of pregnancy. The receptor set was obtained from a female donor in good health, enrolled as a control in a pregnancy study.

This chain uses TRBV19 with TRBJ1-1; a weak D match, TRBD1 (6 bases). Between the trimmed V and J ends, which lost 0 bases and 6 bases, there was a span of 11 bases. Germline CDR1 is LNHDA and CDR2 is SQIVND (reference sequence). The CDR3 totals 14 residues. The CDR3 DNA follows: TGTGCCAGTAGTATAGAAATGAGACAGGCTGAAGCTTTCTTT. Its protein product is CASSIEMRQAEAFF.

The chain joins TRBV5-1 to TRBJ2-1, with 9 bases aligning to TRBD2. Germline CDR1 reads SGHRS; CDR2 reads YFSETQ. The V and J ends lost 2 bases and 7 bases, in that order; junction bases with no gene match: 16. This CDR3 has 18 residues. Here the CDR3 DNA reads TGCGCCAGCAGCTTCCGCCCCCCAAGCGGGAGGATCTTGAATGAGCAGTTCTTC. Translating it yields CASSFRPPSGRILNEQFF.

This clone was recorded only once. The chain is built from TRBV29-1 and TRBJ2-5; 9 nucleotides match TRBD1. Germline values: CDR1 SQVTM, CDR2 ANQGSEA. This CDR3 comprises 13 residues. Trimming took 4 bases from V and 5 from J; bases not matched to a gene: 5. The DNA for the CDR3 is TGCAGCGTTGGGACAGGGGAGGCGGAGACCCAGTACTTC. Translation: CSVGTGEAETQYF.

The chain combines TRBV12-5 with TRBJ2-6; no clear D. Trimming removed 6 bases at V and 4 bases at J, with 10 bases between. CDR1 and CDR2 (germline): LGHNT, FRNRAP. The CDR3 covers 14 residues. The CDR3 DNA is TGTGCTAGTGGCTCAGGTATCGGGGCCAACGTCCTGACTTTC. Protein: CASGSGIGANVLTF.

The genes are TRBV30 and TRBJ2-6; 7 bases map to TRBD1. Losses at the gene ends were 1 base for V and 5 bases for J; bases not matched to a gene: 8. This CDR3 is 16 amino acids long. Germline V gives CDR1 GTSNPN, CDR2 SVGIG (reference sequence). The CDR3 DNA reads as TGTGCCTGGAGTGGAAACCGGGACAGCTGGGCCAACGTCCTGACTTTC. Its translation: CAWSGNRDSWANVLTF. The whole variable domain, remainder taken from reference TRBV30 and TRBJ2-6, is SQTIHQWPATLVQPVGSPLSLECTVEGTSNPNLYWYRQAAGRGLQLLFYSVGIGQISSEVPQNLSASRPQDRQFILSSKKLLLSDSGFYLCAWSGNRDSWANVLTFGAGSRLTVL.

The V and J genes are TRBV4-1 and TRBJ2-1; maybe TRBD1 (6 bases). V was trimmed by 4 bases and J by 5 bases, leaving 15 bases between them. Germline CDR1 MGHRA, CDR2 YSYEKL. This CDR3 is 15 amino acids long. The CDR3 region has the DNA TGCGCCAGCAGCCGACATAGCGAGGGGGACAATGAGCAGTTCTTC. Translating it yields CASSRHSEGDNEQFF.

The genes are TRBV28 and TRBJ1-1, with D possibly TRBD1 on 5 matching bases. CDR3 length equals 14 residues. Germline loops: CDR1 MDHEN, CDR2 SYDVKM. Trimming shortened V by 6 bases and J by 0 bases, and 11 bases separated the two germline ends. Here the CDR3 reads CASRKGLMNTEAFF. The CDR3 DNA reads as TGTGCCAGCAGGAAGGGACTGATGAACACTGAAGCTTTCTTT.

V usage is TRBV28 and J usage is TRBJ2-7; maybe TRBD1 (6 bases). Germline CDR1 is MDHEN and CDR2 is SYDVKM. V was shortened by 5 bases and J by 6 bases, with 11 bases between the two germline ends. The CDR3 has 12 residues. This CDR3 is CASSQRRGEQYF. In DNA, the CDR3 is TGTGCCAGCAGTCAACGCAGGGGCGAGCAGTACTTC.

The J gene is TRBJ2-5, the V gene TRBV11-2; a weak D match, TRBD1 (6 bases). The germline V gene has CDR1 SGHAT and CDR2 FQNNGV. The V gene lost 5 bases and the J gene lost 2 bases, with 12 bases spanning the gap. The CDR3 contains 14 residues. CDR3 nucleotide sequence: TGTGCCAGCAGCCATCCTCAGGGGCAAGAGACCCAGTACTTC. It translates to CASSHPQGQETQYF. The variable domain in full, with the rest retrieved from reference TRBV11-2 and TRBJ2-5, is EAGVAQSPRYKIIEKRQSVAFWCNPISGHATLYWYQQILGQGPKLLIQFQNNGVVDDSQLPKDRFSAERLKGVDSTLKIQPAKLEDSAVYLCASSHPQGQETQYFGPGTRLLVL.

This clone has just a few counts. V gene TRBV6-5 combines with J gene TRBJ1-1; D gene unclear. Germline V gene data show CDR1 as MNHEY and CDR2 as SVGAGI. This CDR3 has 13 residues. V gave up 6 bases and J gave up 0 bases, with 8 bases separating them. The CDR3 spells CASRGSMNTEAFF. The CDR3 coding sequence is TGTGCCAGCAGGGGCAGCATGAACACTGAAGCTTTCTTT.

CDR3 DNA sequence: TGTGCCAGCAGCACCTTGGGACAGGGTGACGGCTACACCTTC. It is translated as CASSTLGQGDGYTF. The chain recombines TRBV2 with TRBJ1-2, with 9 bases identical to TRBD1. Germline assignment: CDR1 SNHLY and CDR2 FYNNEI. The CDR3 length is 14 residues. V lost 6 bases and J lost 8; bases outside the gene matches: 10. The full variable domain, its missing parts supplied by reference TRBV2 and TRBJ1-2, is EPEVTQTPSHQVTQMGQEVILRCVPISNHLYFYWYRQILGQKVEFLVSFYNNEISEKSEIFDDQFSVERPDGSNFTLKIRSTKLEDSAMYFCASSTLGQGDGYTFGSGTRLTVV.

This chain uses TRBV6-1 with TRBJ2-1; 12 positions match TRBD2. The CDR3 totals 16 residues. The junction had 7 bases not matched to a gene; V was cut back by 3 bases and J by 7 bases. Germline assignment: CDR1 MNHNS and CDR2 SASEGT. This chain's CDR3 is CASSELAGGVINEQFF. In nucleotides, the CDR3 is TGTGCCAGCAGTGAGCTAGCGGGAGGGGTTATTAATGAGCAGTTCTTC.

V is TRBV5-1 and J is TRBJ2-6; weak D call: TRBD2 (6 bases). The CDR3 loop spans 15 amino acids. With 3 bases removed from V and 3 bases from J, the gap between germline ends came to 10 bases. CDR1 SGHRS and CDR2 YFSETQ come from the germline V gene. The chain's CDR3 is CASSYGGNGANVLTF. CDR3 bases: TGCGCCAGCAGCTACGGGGGTAATGGGGCCAACGTCCTGACTTTC.

This chain joins TRBV11-2 and TRBJ2-7; maybe TRBD2 (5 bases). This CDR3 is 15 amino acids long. From germline, CDR1 is SGHAT and CDR2 FQNNGV. V was cut by 1 base and J by 1 base, with 11 bases left in between. The CDR3, as DNA: TGTGCCAGCAGCTTAGGGAGCGGAGATTCCTACGAGCAGTACTTC. Translation: CASSLGSGDSYEQYF.

This chain links TRBV6-5 with TRBJ2-7; a possible D gene is TRBD1 (6 bases). Trimming removed 6 bases from V and 3 bases from J, with 12 bases in between. The CDR3 has 13 residues. Looked up from germline, CDR1 is MNHEY and CDR2 is SVGAGI. This chain's CDR3 is CASRPDRRYEQYF. The CDR3 nucleotides read TGTGCCAGCAGGCCGGACAGACGCTACGAGCAGTACTTC.

The chain employs TRBV2 and TRBJ2-7; D remains unclear. The germline V gene encodes CDR1 SNHLY and CDR2 FYNNEI. This CDR3 is built from 12 residues. V was cut by 6 bases and J by 7 bases, with 13 bases left in between. The CDR3 DNA reads as TGTGCCAGCAGGTCATTCGAGAGGGAGCAGTACTTC. This gives the protein CASRSFEREQYF.

This clone has only one observation. This chain links TRBV6-6 with TRBJ1-1; D gene uncertain. Trimming pared 5 bases from V and 4 bases from J, leaving 17 bases between. Germline loops: CDR1 MNHNY, CDR2 SVGAGI (reference sequence). The CDR3 has 15 residues. DNA of the CDR3: TGTGCCAGCAGTCCTTCGAGGGTGGGTTCCACTGAAGCTTTCTTT. Amino acids: CASSPSRVGSTEAFF.

V is TRBV5-6 and J is TRBJ2-5; a possible D gene is TRBD2 (7 bases). The length of the CDR3 is 16 residues. Deletions cut 1 base from V and 4 bases from J, with 17 bases between. CDR1 SGHDT and CDR2 YYEEEE come from the germline V gene. CDR3 region: CASSLTPKGGVETQYF. In nucleotides, the CDR3 is TGTGCCAGCAGCTTGACGCCCAAGGGGGGGGTAGAGACCCAGTACTTC.

The rearrangement uses TRBV6-1 and TRBJ2-5; the D gene is possibly TRBD1 (6 bases). The J call may not be correct, given that the DNA end is closer to TRBJ2-7. The CDR3 spans 15 residues. Germline V gives CDR1 MNHNS, CDR2 SASEGT. The CDR3 nucleotides are TGTGCCAGCAGTGAACGGTTCGGGACATCCTACGAGCAGTACTTC. Amino acid sequence: CASSERFGTSYEQYF.

The chain recombines TRBV9 with TRBJ2-3; 7 nucleotides match TRBD1. The CDR3 covers 17 residues. V was clipped by 4 bases and J by 4 bases; unmatched bases: 15. Germline CDR1 reads SGDLS; CDR2 reads YYNGEE. CDR3 protein: CASSRTGTPSIADTQYF. DNA of the CDR3: TGTGCCAGCAGCAGGACAGGCACACCTTCCATTGCAGATACGCAGTATTTT.

This sequence joins TRBV4-1 and TRBJ1-1; no clear D gene. Germline lookup yields CDR1 MGHRA and CDR2 YSYEKL. V was cut by 2 bases and J by 4 bases, with 11 bases left in between. There are 14 residues in the CDR3. For the CDR3, the DNA is TGCGCCAGCAGCCAAACGGACGGGAGCACTGAAGCTTTCTTT. Protein: CASSQTDGSTEAFF.

This clone was seen a handful of times. This sequence joins TRBV6-1 and TRBJ1-2; D is perhaps TRBD1 (6 bases). Per germline, CDR1 MNHNS and CDR2 SASEGT. V lost 5 bases to trimming and J lost 3 bases, with 10 bases between them. This CDR3 comprises 13 residues. DNA of the CDR3: TGTGCCAGCAGTCCGGGGGGCGACTATGGCTACACCTTC. It specifies CASSPGGDYGYTF.

The V gene is TRBV4-1, the J gene TRBJ2-7; 7 nucleotides agree with TRBD1. J gave up 3 bases and V 6 bases, and 11 bases lay outside the gene matches. CDR3 length: 15 residues. Looked up from germline, CDR1 is MGHRA and CDR2 is YSYEKL. CDR3 sequence (DNA): TGCGCCAGCAGTTTCGGGACAGTTACCCTCTACGAGCAGTACTTC. The encoded protein is CASSFGTVTLYEQYF.

Here the CDR3 DNA reads TGCGCCAGCAGTGAGACTATACGGGATGAGCAGTTCTTC. This gives the protein CASSETIRDEQFF. The rearrangement links TRBV10-2 to TRBJ2-1; D remains unclear. CDR3 size: 13 residues. Trimming pared 2 bases from V and 8 bases from J, leaving 10 bases between. CDR1 and CDR2 (germline): WSHSY, SAAADI.

The gene calls are TRBV7-2 and TRBJ2-1, with 7 bases lining up with TRBD2. J lost 8 bases, V lost 1 base, and 5 bases had no gene match. From germline, CDR1 is SGHTA and CDR2 FQGNSA. The CDR3 has 14 amino acids. The CDR3 region has the DNA TGTGCCAGCAGCTTAGGGACTAGAATATATGAGCAGTTCTTC. Translation gives CASSLGTRIYEQFF. Together with reference TRBV7-2 and TRBJ2-1, the CDR3 gives the full variable domain: GAGVSQSPSNKVTEKGKDVELRCDPISGHTALYWYRQSLGQGLEFLIYFQGNSAPDKSGLPSDRFSAERTGGSVSTLTIQRTQQEDSAVYLCASSLGTRIYEQFFGPGTRLTVL.

V and J are TRBV4-2 and TRBJ2-1, with 10 bases identical to TRBD2. CDR1 and CDR2 from the germline V gene are LGHNA and YNFKEQ. V trimming: 0 bases; J trimming: 0 bases; junction bases outside the gene matches: 2. The CDR3 has 17 amino acids. The DNA for the CDR3 is TGTGCCAGCAGCCAAGAACCTAGCGGGAGCTCCTACAATGAGCAGTTCTTC. Amino acid sequence: CASSQEPSGSSYNEQFF.

The V and J genes are TRBV7-9 and TRBJ2-5; D is unresolved. The V and J ends lost 1 base and 14 bases respectively, with 11 bases between them. The CDR3 has 11 residues. The V gene's germline CDR1 is SEHNR and CDR2 FQNEAQ (reference sequence). As DNA, the CDR3 is TGTGCCAGCAGCTTAGATCGCGTCCTCTACTTC. This gives the protein CASSLDRVLYF.

This rearrangement joins TRBV28 to TRBJ1-5; D perhaps matches TRBD1 (5 bases). The CDR3 has 16 amino acids. The V and J ends lost 5 bases and 3 bases respectively, with 17 bases between them. Germline V lookup: CDR1 MDHEN, CDR2 SYDVKM. DNA for the CDR3: TGTGCCAGCAGTCCAGATGGTACAGGTTTCAATCAGCCCCAGCATTTT. This gives the protein CASSPDGTGFNQPQHF.

The chain has TRBV30 and TRBJ2-3; the match to TRBD2 covers 10 bases. V lost 8 bases, J lost 4 bases, and 12 bases stayed unmatched. Germline-derived CDR1 and CDR2 are GTSNPN and SVGIG (reference sequence). The CDR3 has 15 amino acids. DNA of the CDR3: TGTGCCAAGGATTCTAGCGGGAGTAAGGCAGATACGCAGTATTTT. It codes for CAKDSSGSKADTQYF. Supplemented by reference TRBV30 and TRBJ2-3, the full variable domain reads SQTIHQWPATLVQPVGSPLSLECTVEGTSNPNLYWYRQAAGRGLQLLFYSVGIGQISSEVPQNLSASRPQDRQFILSSKKLLLSDSGFYLCAKDSSGSKADTQYFGPGTRLTVL.

The rearrangement uses TRBV5-1 and TRBJ1-1; 11 positions match TRBD1. The CDR3 consists of 17 residues. Germline CDR1 SGHRS, CDR2 YFSETQ. With 3 bases clipped from V and 4 bases from J, the junction kept 11 bases outside the gene matches. CDR3 sequence: CASSYRTGGVPSTEAFF. CDR3 in DNA: TGCGCCAGCAGCTACCGGACAGGGGGCGTCCCCTCCACTGAAGCTTTCTTT. Drawing the rest from reference TRBV5-1 and TRBJ1-1, the complete variable domain is KAGVTQTPRYLIKTRGQQVTLSCSPISGHRSVSWYQQTPGQGLQFLFEYFSETQRNKGNFPGRFSGRQFSNSRSEMNVSTLELGDSALYLCASSYRTGGVPSTEAFFGQGTRLTVV.

This chain connects TRBV6-6 to TRBJ2-5, with 8 nucleotides matching TRBD1. CDR3 length: 16 amino acids. From germline, CDR1 is MNHNY and CDR2 SVGAGI (reference sequence). The J segment lost 2 bases and the V segment lost 3 bases, leaving 8 bases of the junction unmatched. CDR3 bases: TGTGCCAGCAGTTATATCAACAGGGGGAGTCAAGAGACCCAGTACTTC. Translated, it gives CASSYINRGSQETQYF.